This TCR beta chain was sequenced for a study of cytomegalovirus exposure and HLA in healthy donors. Primers included in the PCR were 60 Vbeta and 13 Jbeta primers. Libraries were prepared by immunoSEQ multiplex PCR; TCRdb keeps only in-frame clonotypes and omits some of them. The sample has approximately 160,000 clones; 80% are singletons. This receptor was identified in a man younger than 45 in good health and CMV-seropositive. The specimen was PBMCs.

CDR3 in amino acids: CASSFHTGATNTEAFF. CDR3 DNA sequence: TGTGCCAGCAGCTTTCACACAGGGGCCACGAACACTGAAGCTTTCTTT. The chain employs TRBV7-9 and TRBJ1-1; TRBD1 matches 7 bases. V was pared by 3 bases and J by 1 base, with 8 bases of the junction left unmatched. The CDR3 covers 16 residues. CDR1 is SEHNR, CDR2 FQNEAQ, per germline (reference sequence).